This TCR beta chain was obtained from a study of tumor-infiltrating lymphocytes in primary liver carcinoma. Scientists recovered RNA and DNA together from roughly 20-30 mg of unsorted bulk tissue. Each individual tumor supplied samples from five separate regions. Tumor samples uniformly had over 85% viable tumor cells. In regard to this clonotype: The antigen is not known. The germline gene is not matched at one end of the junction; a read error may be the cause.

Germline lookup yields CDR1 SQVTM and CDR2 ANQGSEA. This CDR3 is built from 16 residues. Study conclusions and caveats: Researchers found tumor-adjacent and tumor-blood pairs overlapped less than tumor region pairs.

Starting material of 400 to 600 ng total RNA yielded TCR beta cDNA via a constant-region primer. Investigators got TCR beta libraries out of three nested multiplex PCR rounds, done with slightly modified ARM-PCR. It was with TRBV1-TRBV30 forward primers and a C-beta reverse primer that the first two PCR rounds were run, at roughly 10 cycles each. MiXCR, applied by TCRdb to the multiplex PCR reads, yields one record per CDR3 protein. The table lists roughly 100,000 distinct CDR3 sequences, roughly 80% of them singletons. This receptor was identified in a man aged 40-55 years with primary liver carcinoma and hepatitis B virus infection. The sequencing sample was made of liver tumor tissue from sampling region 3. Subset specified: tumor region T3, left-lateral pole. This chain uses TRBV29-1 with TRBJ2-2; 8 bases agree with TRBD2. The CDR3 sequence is CSATDGGDLNTWELFF. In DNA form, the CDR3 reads TGCAGCGCCACCGACGGGGGGGACTTGAACACCTGGGAGCTGTTTTTT.